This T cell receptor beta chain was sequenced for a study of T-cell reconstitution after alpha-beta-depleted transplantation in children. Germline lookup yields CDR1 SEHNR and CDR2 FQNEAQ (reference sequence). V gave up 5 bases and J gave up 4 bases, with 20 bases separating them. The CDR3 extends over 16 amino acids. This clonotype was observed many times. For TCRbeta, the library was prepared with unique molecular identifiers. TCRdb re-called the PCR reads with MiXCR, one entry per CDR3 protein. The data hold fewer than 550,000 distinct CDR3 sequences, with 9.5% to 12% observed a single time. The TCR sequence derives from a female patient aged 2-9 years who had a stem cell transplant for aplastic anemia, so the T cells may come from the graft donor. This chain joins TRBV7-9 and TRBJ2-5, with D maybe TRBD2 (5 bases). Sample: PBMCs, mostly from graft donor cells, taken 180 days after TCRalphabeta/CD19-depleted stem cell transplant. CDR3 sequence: CASSVPRAERVETQYF. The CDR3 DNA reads TGTGCCAGCAGCGTCCCACGGGCCGAGAGGGTAGAGACCCAGTACTTC.